The 9 T cell receptor beta chains below come from one sample, sequenced in a study of CXCR3-negative and CXCR3-positive naive CD8 T cells. These receptors' antigens are unknown. The authors prepared UMI-labeled TRB cDNA libraries by 5' RACE. After re-calling the 5' RACE reads, TCRdb lists one entry per CDR3 protein, DNA absent. Listed are over 100,000 distinct CDR3 sequences; around 0.44% falls within the top ten. Findings and limits, study-wide: Comparison of naive cells showed more hydrophobic TRB CDR3s in CXCR3-positive than in CXCR3-negative naive cells.

Sequencing was done on a sample of naive CXCR3+ CD8+ T cells from blood. Subset described: CD45RO-CCR7+CD27+CD95- naive CD8+ T cells expressing CXCR3 (TNR3+). These receptor sequences come from a human donor in good health. Some clones in this sample may be carry-over from other donors' samples.

This chain connects TRBV28 to TRBJ1-5; TCRdb returns TRBD1, unconfirmable since there is no DNA. Per germline, CDR1 MDHEN and CDR2 SYDVKM. The CDR3 is 16 amino acids. The CDR3 sequence: CASSLPQGMGNQPQHF.

This chain uses TRBV29-1 with TRBJ1-1. Germline V lookup: CDR1 SQVTM, CDR2 ANQGSEA. This CDR3 contains 12 residues. The CDR3 spells CSVHAVGTEAFF.

The J gene is TRBJ2-3, the V gene TRBV6-6; the D call from TCRdb, TRBD1, cannot be confirmed without DNA. Germline V gene data show CDR1 as MNHNY and CDR2 as SVGAGI (reference sequence). The CDR3 consists of 15 residues. The CDR3 here is CASSYLAGTTDTQYF.

The chain joins TRBV13 to TRBJ2-7. Germline CDR1 PRHDT, CDR2 FYEKMQ (reference sequence). There are 14 residues in the CDR3. The chain's CDR3 is CASSLVQFQETQYF.

The chain combines TRBV9 with TRBJ2-3; TCRdb names TRBD2, which stays unverified in the absence of DNA. Germline CDR1 SGDLS, CDR2 YYNGEE. The CDR3 runs to 13 residues. The CDR3 here is CASSGGLTDTQYF.

The chain recombines TRBV3-1 with TRBJ2-7; the TCRdb D gene call, TRBD1, has no DNA to confirm it. This CDR3 is built from 16 residues. Germline CDR1 is LGHDT and CDR2 is YNNKEL (reference sequence). The CDR3 sequence: CASSRYRDRDALEQYF.

The chain employs TRBV6-2 or TRBV6-3 and TRBJ2-7; without DNA, the TCRdb call of TRBD1 cannot be checked. CDR1 MNHEY and CDR2 SVGEGT come from the germline V gene. There are 18 residues in the CDR3. This chain's CDR3 is CASSYGSVRQGFIYEQYF.

V usage is TRBV5-1 and J usage is TRBJ2-7; TCRdb proposes TRBD1, but this gene call is untestable without DNA. This CDR3 has 14 residues. Looked up from germline, CDR1 is SGHRS and CDR2 is YFSETQ. This CDR3 reads CASSAGTGINEQYF.

The CDR3 loop reads CVSSQNPGNQPQHF. This chain connects TRBV4-2 to TRBJ1-5; TCRdb gives TRBD1 as the D gene, but with no DNA this cannot be confirmed. CDR3 length equals 14 residues. Per germline, CDR1 LGHNA and CDR2 YNFKEQ.